Presented here are 19 T cell receptor beta chains from one specimen sequenced in a study of T cells in Graves' hyperthyroidism and ophthalmopathy. The source material, RNA transcripts, was used to amplify TCR beta CDR3 regions. HTBI primers were employed in a first-round RT-PCR of the TCR CDR3. TCRdb re-called the multiplex PCR reads with MiXCR, one entry per CDR3 protein. There are about 620,000 distinct CDR3 sequences in the sample; 15% to 20% occur only once, and 3.8% lies in the top ten. The sample comprised blood. Receptors were obtained from a woman in her twenties or thirties with Graves' hyperthyroidism.

In this sample, this clonotype turned up many times. The rearrangement links TRBV28 to TRBJ2-5; D remains unclear. The V gene lost 8 bases and the J gene lost 0 bases, with 10 bases spanning the gap. Germline V gene data show CDR1 as MDHEN and CDR2 as SYDVKM. The CDR3 extends over 13 amino acids. Here the CDR3 reads CASGRQNQETQYF. CDR3 coding DNA: TGTGCCAGCGGCCGGCAGAACCAAGAGACCCAGTACTTC.

The chain joins TRBV5-6 to TRBJ2-7; 12 bases line up with TRBD2. Losses at the gene ends were 3 bases for V and 4 bases for J; bases not matched to a gene: 8. Germline V gene sequence: CDR1 SGHDT, CDR2 YYEEEE. The CDR3 is 16 amino acids. The CDR3 coding sequence is TGTGCCAGCAGCTCGGGACTAGCGGGTTACTGGTACGAGCAGTACTTC. Its protein is CASSSGLAGYWYEQYF. Together with reference TRBV5-6 and TRBJ2-7, the CDR3 gives the full variable domain: DAGVTQSPTHLIKTRGQQVTLRCSPKSGHDTVSWYQQALGQGPQFIFQYYEEEERQRGNFPDRFSGHQFPNYSSELNVNALLLGDSALYLCASSSGLAGYWYEQYFGPGTRLTVT.

This clonotype was counted ten times or more. The chain is built from TRBV27 and TRBJ2-7, with unresolved D. This CDR3 has 13 residues. Deletions cut 2 bases from V and 1 base from J, with 6 bases between. Per germline, CDR1 MNHEY and CDR2 SMNVEV (reference sequence). This CDR3 is CASSLIQSYEQYF. CDR3 DNA sequence: TGTGCCAGCAGTTTAATACAGTCCTACGAGCAGTACTTC.

At least ten counts were recorded for this clonotype. The gene calls are TRBV3-1 and TRBJ2-5, with a tentative D call TRBD1 (6 bases). There are 14 residues in the CDR3. Germline loops: CDR1 LGHDT, CDR2 YNNKEL (reference sequence). Trimming took 2 bases from V and 5 from J, leaving 12 bases between them. The CDR3 reads CASSQPQGRETQYF. The CDR3 bases are TGTGCCAGCAGCCAACCCCAGGGGCGCGAGACCCAGTACTTC.

The CDR3 loop reads CASSQDGGGLSTLYGYTF. CDR3 DNA sequence: TGTGCCAGCAGCCAAGATGGGGGAGGCCTCTCAACACTCTATGGCTACACCTTC. This sequence joins TRBV3-1 and TRBJ1-2; D is possibly TRBD1 (5 bases). Germline V gene lookup returns CDR1 LGHDT and CDR2 YNNKEL (reference sequence). V was trimmed by 0 bases and J by 4 bases, leaving 21 bases between them. There are 18 residues in the CDR3.

This clonotype came up many times. This chain connects TRBV7-2 to TRBJ2-3, with D unresolved. CDR3 length: 16 residues. Between the trimmed V and J ends, which lost 1 base and 3 bases, there was a span of 14 bases. Germline-derived CDR1 and CDR2 are SGHTA and FQGNSA. The CDR3 sequence is CASSLVGSQLTDTQYF. The CDR3 coding sequence is TGTGCCAGCAGCTTAGTCGGAAGTCAGTTGACAGATACGCAGTATTTT.

This clonotype showed up many times. In DNA, the CDR3 is TGTGCCAGCAGCTTAGGGAGCGGAAAAGCTTTCTTT. This translates into CASSLGSGKAFF. The V and J genes are TRBV13 and TRBJ1-1; D gene ambiguous. The length of the CDR3 is 12 residues. Germline CDR1 PRHDT, CDR2 FYEKMQ (reference sequence). V gave up 0 bases and J gave up 9 bases, with 8 bases separating them.

This clonotype was detected ten times or more. The chain combines TRBV11-2 with TRBJ2-7; 7 nucleotides align to TRBD2. The CDR3 loop spans 15 amino acids. The germline gives CDR1 SGHAT, CDR2 FQNNGV. V shed 1 base, J shed 2 bases, and the junction held 5 bases outside the gene matches. CDR3 residues: CASSLGAGTTYEQYF. CDR3 in DNA: TGTGCCAGCAGCTTAGGAGCGGGAACGACCTACGAGCAGTACTTC.

The sample holds a few counts of this clonotype. The rearrangement links TRBV5-6 to TRBJ2-1; D unclear. Trimming took 0 bases from V and 8 from J, leaving 9 bases between them. This CDR3 contains 13 residues. Germline loops: CDR1 SGHDT, CDR2 YYEEEE. For the CDR3, the DNA is TGTGCCAGCAGCTTGGTCGTGGACCATGAGCAGTTCTTC. Its translation is CASSLVVDHEQFF.

V and J are TRBV19 and TRBJ1-2; the D is unclear. The V and J ends lost 11 bases and 14 bases respectively, with 15 bases between them. Germline CDR1 reads LNHDA; CDR2 reads SQIVND (reference sequence). The length of the CDR3 is 9 residues. The DNA for the CDR3 is TGTGCCCCCTGGGGAACGGAAACCTTC. It yields the protein CAPWGTETF.

This clonotype occurred many times. The chain carries TRBV20-1 and TRBJ2-7, with 7 bases that match TRBD2. CDR1 and CDR2 (germline): DFQATT, SNEGSKA (reference sequence). The CDR3 consists of 13 residues. The V gene end was trimmed by 3 bases and the J gene end by 5 bases; junction bases not matched to a gene: 7. CDR3 amino acids: CSASLAGAHEQYF. In nucleotides, the CDR3 is TGCAGTGCTAGTTTGGCGGGAGCCCACGAGCAGTACTTC.

The chain recombines TRBV5-6 with TRBJ2-1; no clear D. The germline gives CDR1 SGHDT, CDR2 YYEEEE. The V end was cut by 3 bases, the J end by 12 bases, with 10 bases between. This CDR3 comprises 11 residues. CDR3 in amino acids: CASSSAARQFF. In nucleotides, the CDR3 is TGTGCCAGCAGCTCCGCGGCTAGGCAGTTCTTC.

This clonotype was detected ten times or more. The chain combines TRBV27 with TRBJ2-1; no reliable D call. CDR1 and CDR2 (germline): MNHEY, SMNVEV (reference sequence). Trimming left V 6 bases short and J 6 bases short, with 9 bases between. This CDR3 contains 12 residues. The CDR3 DNA reads TGTGCCAGCAGCAACCCCTCCAATGAGCAGTTCTTC. Amino acids: CASSNPSNEQFF.

This clonotype was counted a few times. The chain combines TRBV7-2 with TRBJ2-7, with no clear D. Deletions cut 1 base from V and 5 bases from J, with 9 bases between. Germline assignment: CDR1 SGHTA and CDR2 FQGNSA. The CDR3 is made up of 13 amino acids. CDR3 amino acids: CASSLVLRDEQYF. The CDR3 nucleotides read TGTGCCAGCAGCTTAGTTCTAAGGGACGAGCAGTACTTC. The whole variable domain, filled in from reference TRBV7-2 and TRBJ2-7, reads GAGVSQSPSNKVTEKGKDVELRCDPISGHTALYWYRQSLGQGLEFLIYFQGNSAPDKSGLPSDRFSAERTGGSVSTLTIQRTQQEDSAVYLCASSLVLRDEQYFGPGTRLTVT.

This clonotype has ten or more counts. The CDR3 region has the DNA TGCGCCAGCAGCTCAAACCGGGACAGGGGCTACGAGCAGTACTTC. This gives the protein CASSSNRDRGYEQYF. V usage is TRBV4-1 and J usage is TRBJ2-7; 10 nucleotides line up with TRBD1. Looked up from germline, CDR1 is MGHRA and CDR2 is YSYEKL. This CDR3 has 15 residues. V shed 5 bases and J 3 bases; nucleotides not matched to a gene: 7.

The rearrangement uses TRBV4-3 and TRBJ2-7, with 7 nucleotides matching TRBD1. The V gene's germline CDR1 is LGHNA and CDR2 YSLEER. J was trimmed by 3 bases and V by 4 bases; bases with no gene match: 12. The CDR3 consists of 16 residues. The chain's CDR3 is CASSRYSGTVIYEQYF. The CDR3 region has the DNA TGCGCCAGCAGCCGGTATTCCGGGACAGTCATCTACGAGCAGTACTTC.

This clonotype was counted ten times or more. The V and J genes are TRBV25-1 and TRBJ1-6; 9 nucleotides agree with TRBD1. Germline values: CDR1 MGHDK, CDR2 SYGVNS. The J segment lost 0 bases and the V segment lost 2 bases, leaving 5 bases of the junction unmatched. This CDR3 has 18 amino acids. The CDR3 protein is CASSEMGTGSSYNSPLHF. CDR3 nucleotides: TGTGCCAGCAGTGAAATGGGGACAGGGAGCTCCTATAATTCACCCCTCCACTTT.

J is TRBJ2-3 and V is TRBV28; the D gene is possibly TRBD2 (5 bases). Trimming left V 7 bases short and J 0 bases short, with 11 bases between. CDR3 length: 14 amino acids. Germline V lookup: CDR1 MDHEN, CDR2 SYDVKM. CDR3 nucleotide sequence: TGTGCCAGCATGCGGGCTACTAGCACAGATACGCAGTATTTT. As protein: CASMRATSTDTQYF.

This clonotype occurred a few times. This chain connects TRBV19 to TRBJ2-7; the D gene is possibly TRBD2 (5 bases). The CDR3 runs to 13 residues. The V gene's germline CDR1 is LNHDA and CDR2 SQIVND (reference sequence). Trimming left V 5 bases short and J 2 bases short, with 10 bases between. The CDR3 sequence: CASSPGIAYEQYF. Written as DNA, the CDR3 is TGTGCCAGTAGTCCGGGAATAGCCTACGAGCAGTACTTC.